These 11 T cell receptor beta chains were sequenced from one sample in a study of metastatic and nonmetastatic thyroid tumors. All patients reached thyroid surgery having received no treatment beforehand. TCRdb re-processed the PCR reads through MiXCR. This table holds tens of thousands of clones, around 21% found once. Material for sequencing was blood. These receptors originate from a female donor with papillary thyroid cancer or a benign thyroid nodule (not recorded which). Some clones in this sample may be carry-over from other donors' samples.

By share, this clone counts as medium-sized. This CDR3 is CASSPAGYNYEQYF. Here the CDR3 DNA reads TGTGCCAGCAGCCCTGCGGGATACAACTACGAGCAGTACTTC. The chain combines TRBV7-9 with TRBJ2-7; tentatively, D is TRBD2 (6 bases). V lost 5 bases, J lost 3 bases, and 14 bases lay in between. Looked up from germline, CDR1 is SEHNR and CDR2 is FQNEAQ (reference sequence). This CDR3 is built from 14 residues.

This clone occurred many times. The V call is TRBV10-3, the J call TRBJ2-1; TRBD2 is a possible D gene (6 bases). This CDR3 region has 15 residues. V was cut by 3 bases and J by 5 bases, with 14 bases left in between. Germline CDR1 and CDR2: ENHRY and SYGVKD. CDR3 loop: CAISDYSERDNEQFF. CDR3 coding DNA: TGTGCCATCAGTGATTACTCGGAGCGGGACAATGAGCAGTTCTTC.

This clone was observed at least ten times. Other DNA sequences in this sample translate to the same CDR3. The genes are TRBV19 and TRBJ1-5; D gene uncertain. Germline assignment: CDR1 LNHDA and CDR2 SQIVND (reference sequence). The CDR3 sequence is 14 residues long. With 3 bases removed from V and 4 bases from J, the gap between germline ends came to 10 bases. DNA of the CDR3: TGTGCCAGTAGTATTATCCCGGGTAATCAGCCCCAGCATTTT. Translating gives CASSIIPGNQPQHF.

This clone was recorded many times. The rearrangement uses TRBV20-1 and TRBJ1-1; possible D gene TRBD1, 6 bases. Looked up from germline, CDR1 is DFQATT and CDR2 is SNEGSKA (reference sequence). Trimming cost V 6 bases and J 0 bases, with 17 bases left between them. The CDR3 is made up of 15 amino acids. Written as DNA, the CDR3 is TGCAGTGCCACGGACAGAAACAATTTGAACACTGAAGCTTTCTTT. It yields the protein CSATDRNNLNTEAFF.

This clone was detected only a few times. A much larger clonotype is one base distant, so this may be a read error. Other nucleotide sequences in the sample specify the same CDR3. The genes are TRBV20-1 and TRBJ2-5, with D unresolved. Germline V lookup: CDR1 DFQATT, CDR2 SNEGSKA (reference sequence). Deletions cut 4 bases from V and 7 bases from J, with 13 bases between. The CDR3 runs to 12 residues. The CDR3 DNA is TGCAGTGCTACGTATACGGACGGGACCCAGTACTTC. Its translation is CSATYTDGTQYF.

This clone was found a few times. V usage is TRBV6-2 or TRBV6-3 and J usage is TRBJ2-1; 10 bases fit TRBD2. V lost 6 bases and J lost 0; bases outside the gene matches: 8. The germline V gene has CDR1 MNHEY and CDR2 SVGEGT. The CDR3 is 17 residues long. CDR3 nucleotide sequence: TGTGCCAGCAGCTCCGGACTAGCGGCGGCCTCCTACAATGAGCAGTTCTTC. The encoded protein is CASSSGLAAASYNEQFF.

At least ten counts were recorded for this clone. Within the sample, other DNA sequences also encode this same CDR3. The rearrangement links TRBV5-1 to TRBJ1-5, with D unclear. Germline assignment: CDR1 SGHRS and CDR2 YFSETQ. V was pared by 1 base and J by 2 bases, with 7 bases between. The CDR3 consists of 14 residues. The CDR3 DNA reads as TGCGCCAGCAGCTTGATTGGAGGCAATCAGCCCCAGCATTTT. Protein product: CASSLIGGNQPQHF.

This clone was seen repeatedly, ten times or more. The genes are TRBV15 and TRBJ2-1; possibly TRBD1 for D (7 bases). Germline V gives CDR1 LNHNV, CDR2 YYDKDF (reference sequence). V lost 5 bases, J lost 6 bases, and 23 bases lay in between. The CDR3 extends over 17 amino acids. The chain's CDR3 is CATSSSNMGQGGNEQFF. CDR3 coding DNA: TGTGCCACCAGCTCTTCCAACATGGGCCAGGGGGGCAATGAGCAGTTCTTC. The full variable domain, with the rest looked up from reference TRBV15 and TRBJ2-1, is DAMVIQNPRYQVTQFGKPVTLSCSQTLNHNVMYWYQQKSSQAPKLLFHYYDKDFNNEADTPDNFQSRRPNTSFCFLDIRSPGLGDTAMYLCATSSSNMGQGGNEQFFGPGTRLTVL.

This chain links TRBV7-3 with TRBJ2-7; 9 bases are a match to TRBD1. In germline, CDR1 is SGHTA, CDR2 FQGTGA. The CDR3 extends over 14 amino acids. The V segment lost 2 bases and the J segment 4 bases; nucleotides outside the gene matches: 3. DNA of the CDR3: TGTGCCAGCAGCTTACTCGGACAGGGGTACGAGCAGTACTTC. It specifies CASSLLGQGYEQYF.

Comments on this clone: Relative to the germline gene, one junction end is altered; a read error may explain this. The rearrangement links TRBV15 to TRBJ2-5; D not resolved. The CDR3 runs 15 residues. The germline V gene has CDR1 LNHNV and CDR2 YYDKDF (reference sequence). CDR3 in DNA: TGTGCCACCAGCAGAGATCCGGGTCTCCAAGAGACCCAGCACTTC. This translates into CATSRDPGLQETQHF. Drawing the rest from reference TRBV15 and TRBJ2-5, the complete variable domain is DAMVIQNPRYQVTQFGKPVTLSCSQTLNHNVMYWYQQKSSQAPKLLFHYYDKDFNNEADTPDNFQSRRPNTSFCFLDIRSPGLGDTAMYLCATSRDPGLQETQHFGPGTRLLVL.

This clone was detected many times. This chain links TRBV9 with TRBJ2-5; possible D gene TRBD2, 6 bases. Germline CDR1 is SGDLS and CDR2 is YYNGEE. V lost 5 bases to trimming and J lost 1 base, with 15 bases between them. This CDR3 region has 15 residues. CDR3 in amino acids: CASRAGSGPQETQYF. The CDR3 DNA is TGTGCCAGCAGGGCGGGGTCAGGGCCCCAAGAGACCCAGTACTTC.